Given below is one TCR beta chain in context. Its antigen is unknown. Trimming left V 4 bases short and J 2 bases short, with 6 bases between. This CDR3 is built from 12 residues. Germline-derived CDR1 and CDR2 are GTSNPN and SVGIG (reference sequence). The entirety of the isolated RNA underwent reverse transcription, so expressed TCRB transcripts were sequenced. The data were produced by immunoSEQ multiplex PCR, yet TCRdb's version contains in-frame clones alone and is incomplete. This repertoire shows 240,000 or so clones, about a fifth found once; its top ten account for around 0.029%. This sample was taken from a study of beta chain features in type 1 diabetes. Broader study findings: For Type 1 diabetes patients, all four CD4+ subsets carried TCRB CDR3s that were moderately but significantly shorter.

The sequence came from a woman aged 40 to 49 with type 1 diabetes. The specimen was naive CD4+ T cells from blood. V gene TRBV30 combines with J gene TRBJ1-3, with no clear D. CDR3 sequence: CAWTVAGNTIYF. CDR3 sequence (DNA): TGTGCCTGGACAGTCGCTGGAAACACCATATATTTT.